This passage covers 27 T cell receptor beta chains from one sample sequenced in a study of shared clonotypes between healthy human individuals (TCRdb year 2020). Libraries were made using the immunoSEQ multiplex PCR assay. TCRdb carries this immuneACCESS record with in-frame sequences only. Its versions omit some clonotypes, under half of them owing to an unresolved V gene in the studies checked, with the rest unexplained. Counted in this sample were some 2,400,000 clones; roughly 95% of them appeared once. The ten biggest clones cover roughly 0.13% of the sample. Material for sequencing was naive CD4+ T cells sorted from blood. Interpreted using the paper, the cell subset or site label stands for: CD45RA+ positively selected. The receptors stem from a young man in good health.

The rearrangement uses TRBV5-1 and TRBJ2-3; D unclear. V lost 0 bases and J lost 2, with 10 bases in between. The CDR3 has 15 residues. The germline V gene encodes CDR1 SGHRS and CDR2 YFSETQ. CDR3 bases: TGCGCCAGCAGCTTGGCTAACCCCGACACAGATACGCAGTATTTT. This gives the protein CASSLANPDTDTQYF.

The chain carries TRBV20-1 and TRBJ2-7; D might be TRBD2 (5 bases). V lost 6 bases to trimming and J lost 3 bases, with 9 bases between them. The CDR3 totals 11 residues. CDR1 is DFQATT and CDR2 is SNEGSKA in the germline V gene (reference sequence). The CDR3 is CSAYEGYEQYF. The CDR3 DNA reads as TGCAGTGCCTACGAGGGCTACGAGCAGTACTTC.

In regard to this clone: This sample also contains other DNA sequences that code for the same CDR3. J is TRBJ1-3 and V is TRBV11-2; maybe TRBD1 (5 bases). The CDR3 sequence is 15 residues long. Trimming cost V 5 bases and J 0 bases, with 11 bases left between them. Germline CDR1 SGHAT, CDR2 FQNNGV. The CDR3 DNA follows: TGTGCCAGCAGCCTTGGGGGAGCCTCTGGAAACACCATATATTTT. This codes for CASSLGGASGNTIYF.

The chain carries TRBV4-1 and TRBJ1-5; tentative D call: TRBD1 (6 bases). CDR3 length: 14 amino acids. CDR1 and CDR2 (germline): MGHRA, YSYEKL. Deletions cut 4 bases from V and 6 bases from J, with 13 bases between. This CDR3 reads CASSLEGESQPQHF. CDR3 sequence (DNA): TGCGCCAGCAGCCTTGAGGGGGAGAGTCAGCCCCAGCATTTT.

The V gene is TRBV11-2, the J gene TRBJ2-2, with D possibly matching TRBD1 (5 bases). V lost 6 bases and J 0 bases, leaving 14 bases between the germline ends. The CDR3 has 16 residues. In germline, CDR1 is SGHAT, CDR2 FQNNGV. The CDR3 sequence is CASRPLGLTNTGELFF. The CDR3 region has the DNA TGTGCCAGCAGGCCCCTGGGGCTAACGAACACCGGGGAGCTGTTTTTT.

The gene calls are TRBV6-5 and TRBJ1-5; D is possibly TRBD1 (5 bases). The CDR3 sequence is 13 residues long. The germline gives CDR1 MNHEY, CDR2 SVGAGI. With 7 bases removed from V and 7 bases from J, the gap between germline ends came to 14 bases. This CDR3 is CASNSGMGQPQHF. As DNA, the CDR3 is TGTGCCAGCAACTCAGGGATGGGACAGCCCCAGCATTTT.

The rearrangement links TRBV14 to TRBJ2-2; no definite D call. Germline CDR1 SGHDN, CDR2 FVKESK. The CDR3 sequence is 12 residues long. V lost 3 bases, J lost 5 bases, and 4 bases lay in between. CDR3 amino acids: CASSHLTGELFF. As DNA, the CDR3 is TGTGCCAGCAGCCACCTAACCGGGGAGCTGTTTTTT.

The chain links TRBV9 to TRBJ1-1; TRBD1 might be the D (5 bases). Trimming stripped 3 bases from V and 1 base from J, with 7 bases between. Germline-derived CDR1 and CDR2 are SGDLS and YYNGEE. The CDR3 has 13 amino acids. For the CDR3, the DNA is TGTGCCAGCAGCGGCAGGGCGAACACTGAAGCTTTCTTT. It specifies CASSGRANTEAFF.

The chain couples TRBV4-1 to TRBJ1-5; 7 nucleotides line up with TRBD1. V dropped 0 bases and J dropped 5; count of bases not matched to a gene: 4. Germline values: CDR1 MGHRA, CDR2 YSYEKL. This CDR3 is built from 15 residues. The CDR3 sequence is CASSQDRQGHQPQHF. Written as DNA, the CDR3 is TGCGCCAGCAGCCAAGACCGACAGGGTCATCAGCCCCAGCATTTT.

The chain uses TRBV4-3 and TRBJ2-2; TRBD2 agrees at 8 bases. CDR1 is LGHNA and CDR2 is YSLEER in the germline V gene. The J segment lost 6 bases and the V segment lost 0 bases, leaving 6 bases of the junction unmatched. The CDR3 runs to 16 residues. CDR3 in DNA: TGCGCCAGCAGCCAAGAAGGCGGGGGGTCGGCCGGGGAGCTGTTTTTT. Its protein is CASSQEGGGSAGELFF.

J is TRBJ2-5 and V is TRBV6-5; D not resolved. The CDR3 contains 14 residues. Trimming left V 5 bases short and J 5 bases short, with 15 bases between. Germline V CDR1 and CDR2: MNHEY, SVGAGI. In DNA form, the CDR3 reads TGTGCCAGCAGTCCAGGTGGCTACGGGGAGACCCAGTACTTC. This encodes CASSPGGYGETQYF.

CDR3 sequence reads: CASSQELSPSNTEAFF. DNA for the CDR3: TGCGCCAGCAGCCAAGAATTAAGTCCGAGTAACACTGAAGCTTTCTTT. This rearrangement joins TRBV4-3 to TRBJ1-1; no definite D call. V lost 0 bases, J lost 2 bases, and 13 bases lay in between. CDR3 length equals 16 residues. Germline lookup yields CDR1 LGHNA and CDR2 YSLEER.

As regards this clone: The same CDR3 arises from other DNA sequences in this sample as well. The rearrangement uses TRBV7-6 and TRBJ2-1, with D perhaps matching TRBD1 (5 bases). V was pared by 1 base and J by 2 bases, with 9 bases between. The CDR3 extends over 15 amino acids. From germline, CDR1 is SGHVS and CDR2 FNYEAQ. CDR3 region: CASSLGPGPYNEQFF. CDR3 nucleotides: TGTGCCAGCAGCTTAGGCCCAGGGCCCTACAATGAGCAGTTCTTC.

The chain is built from TRBV5-1 and TRBJ2-2, with D uncertain. The germline CDR1 and CDR2 sequences are SGHRS and YFSETQ. The CDR3 has 14 amino acids. Trimming pared 5 bases from V and 0 bases from J, leaving 8 bases between. CDR3 sequence (DNA): TGCGCCAGCAGGGAAGGCGCGAACACCGGGGAGCTGTTTTTT. It codes for CASREGANTGELFF.

This chain connects TRBV10-2 to TRBJ2-4, with D unclear. Trimming removed 3 bases at V and 7 bases at J, with 10 bases between. Germline V gene data show CDR1 as WSHSY and CDR2 as SAAADI. CDR3 length equals 13 residues. Written as DNA, the CDR3 is TGCGCCAGCAGTGACTCGCACAGCAACATTCAGTACTTC. Translating it yields CASSDSHSNIQYF.

This clone was recorded only once. The rearrangement uses TRBV10-1 and TRBJ2-7; D is perhaps TRBD1 (6 bases). V shed 6 bases and J shed 3 bases, with 18 bases lying between them. This CDR3 region has 15 residues. Germline V gene data show CDR1 as WNHNN and CDR2 as SYGVQD (reference sequence). CDR3 sequence: CASRKAGARVYEQYF. The CDR3 DNA reads as TGCGCCAGCAGAAAAGCAGGGGCGAGGGTCTACGAGCAGTACTTC.

The chain is built from TRBV6-6 and TRBJ2-7; 7 bases are a match to TRBD2. CDR1 MNHNY and CDR2 SVGAGI come from the germline V gene (reference sequence). This CDR3 spans 15 amino acids. J was trimmed by 4 bases and V by 0 bases; bases with no gene match: 6. The DNA for the CDR3 is TGTGCCAGCAGTTACTCAGGCGGGAGTAAGTACGAGCAGTACTTC. It encodes CASSYSGGSKYEQYF.

The chain employs TRBV21-1 and TRBJ2-1; the tabulated D call, TRBD2, remains unverified against the DNA. TRBV21-1 is classified as a pseudogene. The CDR3 loop spans 17 amino acids. CDR3 protein: CASSRFPAGASYNEQFF. The DNA for the CDR3 is TGTGCCAGCAGCAGATTTCCAGCGGGAGCCTCCTACAATGAGCAGTTCTTC.

The chain links TRBV2 to TRBJ2-2; 10 nucleotides agree with TRBD2. CDR3 size: 15 residues. Germline-derived CDR1 and CDR2 are SNHLY and FYNNEI. V gave up 6 bases and J gave up 5 bases; unmatched junction bases: 6. The CDR3 sequence: CASRTGLAATGELFF. The CDR3 DNA follows: TGTGCCAGCAGGACCGGACTAGCGGCGACCGGGGAGCTGTTTTTT.

The chain is built from TRBV5-5 and TRBJ1-2, with TRBD1 as a possible D gene (5 bases). Germline CDR1 reads SGHKS; CDR2 reads YYEKEE (reference sequence). The CDR3 totals 13 residues. Trimming removed 4 bases at V and 3 bases at J, with 10 bases between. This chain's CDR3 is CASSARGDYGYTF. As DNA, the CDR3 is TGTGCCAGCAGCGCTAGAGGGGACTATGGCTACACCTTC.

The rearrangement joins TRBV28 to TRBJ1-2; D is possibly TRBD1 (6 bases). The CDR3 loop spans 15 amino acids. The germline V gene encodes CDR1 MDHEN and CDR2 SYDVKM. V was trimmed by 3 bases and J by 2 bases, leaving 13 bases between them. The CDR3 nucleotides read TGTGCCAGCAGTTTTTCCGGACAGACAAACTATGGCTACACCTTC. Translated: CASSFSGQTNYGYTF.

The rearrangement joins TRBV9 to TRBJ2-5; the match to TRBD2 covers 8 bases. The CDR3 extends over 15 amino acids. Germline V gene data show CDR1 as SGDLS and CDR2 as YYNGEE. Trimming at V came to 0 bases and at J to 4 bases, leaving 5 bases not matched to a gene. The CDR3 loop is CASSVDTSGVETQYF. The CDR3 bases are TGTGCCAGCAGCGTAGACACTAGCGGCGTAGAGACCCAGTACTTC.

The chain joins TRBV5-1 to TRBJ2-2, with 8 nucleotides matching TRBD2. Per the germline V gene, CDR1 is SGHRS and CDR2 is YFSETQ. This CDR3 contains 18 residues. V was pared by 2 bases and J by 0 bases, with 9 bases of the junction left unmatched. CDR3 residues: CASSFPGLVLSNTGELFF. CDR3 sequence (DNA): TGCGCCAGCAGCTTCCCGGGACTAGTCCTGTCGAACACCGGGGAGCTGTTTTTT. The whole variable domain, remainder taken from reference TRBV5-1 and TRBJ2-2, is KAGVTQTPRYLIKTRGQQVTLSCSPISGHRSVSWYQQTPGQGLQFLFEYFSETQRNKGNFPGRFSGRQFSNSRSEMNVSTLELGDSALYLCASSFPGLVLSNTGELFFGEGSRLTVL.

This clone has a single count. The V gene is TRBV28, the J gene TRBJ1-5; D unclear. V lost 6 bases to trimming and J lost 1 base, with 10 bases between them. The germline gives CDR1 MDHEN, CDR2 SYDVKM. CDR3 length: 14 amino acids. CDR3 loop: CASSSDPSNQPQHF. DNA of the CDR3: TGTGCCAGCAGCTCAGATCCCAGCAATCAGCCCCAGCATTTT. Together with reference TRBV28 and TRBJ1-5, the CDR3 gives the full variable domain: DVKVTQSSRYLVKRTGEKVFLECVQDMDHENMFWYRQDPGLGLRLIYFSYDVKMKEKGDIPEGYSVSREKKERFSLILESASTNQTSMYLCASSSDPSNQPQHFGDGTRLSIL.

The rearrangement links TRBV27 to TRBJ2-7; 10 bases line up with TRBD1. The CDR3 has 15 amino acids. With V trimmed by 5 bases and J by 1 base, 5 bases remained unmatched. In germline, CDR1 is MNHEY, CDR2 SMNVEV (reference sequence). The CDR3 spells CASSRQGAPSYEQYF. Written as DNA, the CDR3 is TGTGCCAGCAGTCGACAGGGGGCCCCGTCCTACGAGCAGTACTTC.

The chain joins TRBV2 to TRBJ1-5, with unresolved D. Trimming pared 10 bases from V and 2 bases from J, leaving 6 bases between. CDR1 and CDR2 from the germline V gene are SNHLY and FYNNEI. The CDR3 is 11 amino acids. DNA of the CDR3: TGTGCCATGGGAGGCAATCAGCCCCAGCATTTT. As protein: CAMGGNQPQHF.

This rearrangement joins TRBV5-1 to TRBJ1-6; weak D call: TRBD1 (5 bases). Germline lookup yields CDR1 SGHRS and CDR2 YFSETQ. The CDR3 is 13 residues long. V gave up 3 bases and J gave up 14 bases, with 15 bases separating them. CDR3 residues: CASSWDGRGSLHF. The CDR3 coding sequence is TGCGCCAGCAGCTGGGACGGCAGAGGCTCCCTCCACTTT. Combining the CDR3 with reference TRBV5-1 and TRBJ1-6 gives the whole variable domain KAGVTQTPRYLIKTRGQQVTLSCSPISGHRSVSWYQQTPGQGLQFLFEYFSETQRNKGNFPGRFSGRQFSNSRSEMNVSTLELGDSALYLCASSWDGRGSLHFGNGTRLTVT.